The 23 T cell receptor beta chains below were found in one sample sequenced in a study of blood T cell repertoires in COVID-19. Produced via immunoSEQ multiplex PCR; TCRdb's table is partial and in-frame only. The sample includes 98,000 or so clones, around 87% seen only once; the top ten take around 16%. Sequencing input: peripheral blood. The receptor source for this set is a man over 45 with acute or convalescent COVID-19.

This clone was seen just once. V and J are TRBV6-6 and TRBJ2-5; TRBD1 aligns across 9 bases. Germline CDR1 reads MNHNY; CDR2 reads SVGAGI (reference sequence). The V and J ends lost 6 bases and 5 bases, in that order; junction bases with no gene match: 10. This CDR3 comprises 15 residues. As DNA, the CDR3 is TGTGCCAGCAGACGACCGGGACAGGGTCAGGAGACCCAGTACTTC. This gives the protein CASRRPGQGQETQYF.

The CDR3 region is CASSAGGSGYGYTF. The CDR3 DNA reads as TGTGCCAGCAGCGCAGGGGGCTCGGGCTATGGCTACACCTTC. V usage is TRBV2 and J usage is TRBJ1-2; 8 bases map to TRBD1. There are 14 residues in the CDR3. V shed 6 bases and J 4 bases; nucleotides not matched to a gene: 7. CDR1 is SNHLY and CDR2 is FYNNEI in the germline V gene. The full variable domain, its missing parts supplied by reference TRBV2 and TRBJ1-2, is EPEVTQTPSHQVTQMGQEVILRCVPISNHLYFYWYRQILGQKVEFLVSFYNNEISEKSEIFDDQFSVERPDGSNFTLKIRSTKLEDSAMYFCASSAGGSGYGYTFGSGTRLTVV.

This sequence joins TRBV6-1 and TRBJ1-6, with 9 positions matching TRBD1. From germline, CDR1 is MNHNS and CDR2 SASEGT. The CDR3 contains 15 residues. V shed 2 bases, J shed 7 bases, and the junction held 3 bases outside the gene matches. For the CDR3, the DNA is TGTGCCAGCAGTGAAAGGGGACAGGGCAATTCACCCCTCCACTTT. As protein: CASSERGQGNSPLHF.

The chain couples TRBV29-1 to TRBJ2-4, with no clear D. The CDR3 covers 15 residues. CDR1 is SQVTM, CDR2 ANQGSEA, per germline. Trimming stripped 4 bases from V and 1 base from J, with 14 bases between. The CDR3, as DNA: TGCAGCGTTGTAGGAAGAGGTTGGGCCAAAAACATTCAGTACTTC. Translation gives CSVVGRGWAKNIQYF.

The chain uses TRBV5-1 and TRBJ1-6; TRBD1 is a possible D gene (6 bases). Germline assignment: CDR1 SGHRS and CDR2 YFSETQ. The CDR3 is 14 residues long. V gave up 6 bases and J gave up 7 bases, with 14 bases separating them. CDR3 DNA: TGCGCCAGCAAGGATCAGGGGTTGAATTCACCCCTCCACTTT. The encoded protein is CASKDQGLNSPLHF.

This sequence joins TRBV5-4 and TRBJ2-7, with 9 bases fitting TRBD1. V was pared by 0 bases and J by 3 bases, with 4 bases of the junction left unmatched. Germline lookup yields CDR1 SGHNT and CDR2 YYREEE (reference sequence). This CDR3 contains 15 residues. In DNA form, the CDR3 reads TGTGCCAGCAGCTTGGGGGGGACAGGGCTCTACGAGCAGTACTTC. It encodes CASSLGGTGLYEQYF.

The genes are TRBV2 and TRBJ1-2; no reliable D call. The CDR3 length is 13 residues. Trimming left V 10 bases short and J 4 bases short, with 16 bases between. Germline V lookup: CDR1 SNHLY, CDR2 FYNNEI. CDR3 bases: TGTGCCATAACCGGGGAGAAGATCTATGGCTACACCTTC. This translates into CAITGEKIYGYTF.

V is TRBV12-3 or TRBV12-4 and J is TRBJ2-5; no clear D. The CDR3 consists of 11 residues. The V gene lost 6 bases and the J gene lost 5 bases, with 7 bases spanning the gap. The CDR3, as DNA: TGTGCCAGCAGCCTAGAGGAGACCCAGTACTTC. It codes for CASSLEETQYF.

This clone has a handful of counts. The genes are TRBV4-1 and TRBJ2-3, with 10 bases identical to TRBD1. CDR1 is MGHRA, CDR2 YSYEKL, per germline. Trimming at V came to 6 bases and at J to 4 bases, leaving 7 bases not matched to a gene. The CDR3 covers 15 residues. The CDR3 coding sequence is TGCGCCAGCAGTCTCAGGACAGGGGGGTCAGATACGCAGTATTTT. Its translation is CASSLRTGGSDTQYF.

The chain combines TRBV28 with TRBJ1-2; 10 bases are a match to TRBD1. Germline CDR1 MDHEN, CDR2 SYDVKM. The CDR3 extends over 15 amino acids. V lost 4 bases, J lost 5 bases, and 7 bases stayed unmatched. CDR3 in amino acids: CASSSTPGQGYGYTF. The CDR3 DNA follows: TGTGCCAGCAGTTCTACACCGGGACAGGGGTATGGCTACACCTTC.

V is TRBV3-1 (or the pseudogene TRBV3-2) and J is TRBJ1-4; possible D gene TRBD1, 5 bases. V lost 0 bases and J 16 bases, leaving 15 bases between the germline ends. There are 13 residues in the CDR3. The germline CDR1 and CDR2 sequences are LGHDT and YNNKEL (reference sequence). The CDR3: CASSQEGPSAQFF. CDR3 DNA: TGTGCCAGCAGCCAAGAGGGGCCATCAGCGCAGTTTTTT.

This sequence joins TRBV19 and TRBJ1-5; 7 nucleotides line up with TRBD1. In germline, CDR1 is LNHDA, CDR2 SQIVND (reference sequence). V was clipped by 0 bases and J by 1 base; unmatched bases: 9. The CDR3 runs 18 residues. The CDR3: CASSIDLPTGRSNQPQHF. The CDR3 nucleotides are TGTGCCAGTAGTATAGATCTCCCGACAGGGAGAAGCAATCAGCCCCAGCATTTT.

The chain uses TRBV5-1 and TRBJ1-1, with 7 bases that match TRBD1. The CDR3 is made up of 14 amino acids. The germline V gene has CDR1 SGHRS and CDR2 YFSETQ. Losses at the gene ends were 6 bases for V and 2 bases for J; bases not matched to a gene: 7. CDR3 bases: TGCGCCAGCACCCACAGGGGTGGCAACACTGAAGCTTTCTTT. Its protein product is CASTHRGGNTEAFF.

This chain joins TRBV6-5 and TRBJ1-5; unclear D gene. The CDR3 is 14 residues long. The germline V gene has CDR1 MNHEY and CDR2 SVGAGI. With 4 bases removed from V and 0 bases from J, the gap between germline ends came to 7 bases. CDR3 residues: CASSSGYSNQPQHF. The CDR3 nucleotides read TGTGCCAGCAGTTCAGGTTATAGCAATCAGCCCCAGCATTTT.

This clone was seen a few times. The CDR3 reads CASSPGTGFGNTIYF. The CDR3 region has the DNA TGTGCCAGCAGCCCCGGGACAGGGTTTGGAAACACCATATATTTT. The chain couples TRBV7-9 to TRBJ1-3, with 9 bases that match TRBD1. The trim removed 5 bases at V and 3 bases at J, leaving 5 bases unmatched. The CDR3 totals 15 residues. CDR1 and CDR2 from the germline V gene are SEHNR and FQNEAQ (reference sequence).

V gene TRBV3-1 (or the pseudogene TRBV3-2) combines with J gene TRBJ1-4, with a weak D call TRBD1 (5 bases). Germline V gene sequence: CDR1 LGHDT, CDR2 YNNKEL (reference sequence). The CDR3 consists of 16 residues. V was cut by 5 bases and J by 5 bases, with 18 bases left in between. CDR3 sequence (DNA): TGTGCCAGCAGCTCAAGGGGTGGGCAGAGAAATGAAAAACTGTTTTTT. Translation gives CASSSRGGQRNEKLFF.

The rearrangement joins TRBV7-2 to TRBJ2-6, with D maybe TRBD2 (5 bases). The CDR3 consists of 14 residues. The germline gives CDR1 SGHTA, CDR2 FQGNSA. Trimming took off 8 bases at V and 2 bases at J, with 10 bases between the two ends. CDR3 residues: CASGGRAGANVLTF. The CDR3 DNA is TGTGCCAGCGGAGGTCGTGCTGGGGCCAACGTCCTGACTTTC.

This chain joins TRBV30 and TRBJ2-1, with a weak D call TRBD2 (5 bases). This CDR3 has 17 amino acids. Trimming shortened V by 1 base and J by 0 bases, and 16 bases separated the two germline ends. Looked up from germline, CDR1 is GTSNPN and CDR2 is SVGIG (reference sequence). CDR3 sequence (DNA): TGTGCCTGGAGTGAGGTGGCGGGTAGGAGCTCCTACAATGAGCAGTTCTTC. Amino acids: CAWSEVAGRSSYNEQFF. Full variable domain (missing parts from reference TRBV30 and TRBJ2-1): SQTIHQWPATLVQPVGSPLSLECTVEGTSNPNLYWYRQAAGRGLQLLFYSVGIGQISSEVPQNLSASRPQDRQFILSSKKLLLSDSGFYLCAWSEVAGRSSYNEQFFGPGTRLTVL.

This chain joins TRBV19 and TRBJ1-4; TRBD1 matches at 8 bases. CDR1 is LNHDA, CDR2 SQIVND, per germline (reference sequence). The junction had 2 bases not matched to a gene; V was cut back by 6 bases and J by 5 bases. The CDR3 runs 13 residues. The CDR3 region has the DNA TGTGCCAGTAGCGGACAGGGAAATGAAAAACTGTTTTTT. Amino acids: CASSGQGNEKLFF.

This chain connects TRBV18 to TRBJ2-5; D perhaps matches TRBD1 (6 bases). The V end was cut by 8 bases, the J end by 4 bases, with 14 bases between. Germline V gives CDR1 KGHSH, CDR2 LQKENI. CDR3 length equals 13 residues. In DNA, the CDR3 is TGTGCCAGCGGCCCAGGGGCTAGAGAGACCCAGTACTTC. Its translation: CASGPGARETQYF. Full variable domain (outside the CDR3, taken from reference TRBV18 and TRBJ2-5): NAGVMQNPRHLVRRRGQEARLRCSPMKGHSHVYWYRQLPEEGLKFMVYLQKENIIDESGMPKERFSAEFPKEGPSILRIQQVVRGDSAAYFCASGPGARETQYFGPGTRLLVL.

The chain has TRBV2 and TRBJ2-7; tentative D call: TRBD2 (6 bases). Between the trimmed V and J ends, which lost 6 bases and 7 bases, there was a span of 16 bases. The germline V gene encodes CDR1 SNHLY and CDR2 FYNNEI. The CDR3 has 13 residues. The CDR3 is CASSVGRAGEQYF. In nucleotides, the CDR3 is TGTGCCAGCAGCGTTGGAAGGGCGGGGGAGCAGTACTTC.

DNA for the CDR3: TGTGCCACCTCGAATACACGGAGCTCCTACAATGAGCAGTTCTTC. It encodes CATSNTRSSYNEQFF. V gene TRBV19 combines with J gene TRBJ2-1; the D is unclear. CDR1 and CDR2 from the germline V gene are LNHDA and SQIVND (reference sequence). The CDR3 sequence is 15 residues long. Trimming stripped 10 bases from V and 0 bases from J, with 16 bases between.

This sequence joins TRBV28 and TRBJ2-5; 7 bases align to TRBD1. From germline, CDR1 is MDHEN and CDR2 SYDVKM. The CDR3 runs 16 residues. The V and J ends lost 4 bases and 1 base, in that order; junction bases with no gene match: 9. DNA for the CDR3: TGTGCCAGCAGTTCCTCGGACAGGCTATTCCAAGAGACCCAGTACTTC. Translation gives CASSSSDRLFQETQYF.